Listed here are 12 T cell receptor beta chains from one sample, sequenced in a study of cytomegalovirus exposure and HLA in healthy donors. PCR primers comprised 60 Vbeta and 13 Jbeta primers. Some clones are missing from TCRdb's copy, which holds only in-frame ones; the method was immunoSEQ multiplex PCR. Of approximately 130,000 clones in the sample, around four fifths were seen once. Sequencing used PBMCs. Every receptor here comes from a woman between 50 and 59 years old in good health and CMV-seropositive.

The CDR3 loop is CASSRTGESTGELFF. CDR3 in DNA: TGTGCCAGCAGTAGGACAGGGGAAAGCACCGGGGAGCTGTTTTTT. The chain carries TRBV6-5 and TRBJ2-2, with TRBD1 identical over 9 bases. After removal of 5 bases from V and 4 bases from J, the junction contained 5 bases not matched to a gene. The V gene's germline CDR1 is MNHEY and CDR2 SVGAGI. The CDR3 is 15 amino acids.

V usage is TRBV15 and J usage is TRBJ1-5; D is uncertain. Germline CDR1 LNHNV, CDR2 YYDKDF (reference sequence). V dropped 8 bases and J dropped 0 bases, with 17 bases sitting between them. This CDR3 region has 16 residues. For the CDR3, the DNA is TGTGCCACCTCCGGGAAGGGATACTATAGCAATCAGCCCCAGCATTTT. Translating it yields CATSGKGYYSNQPQHF.

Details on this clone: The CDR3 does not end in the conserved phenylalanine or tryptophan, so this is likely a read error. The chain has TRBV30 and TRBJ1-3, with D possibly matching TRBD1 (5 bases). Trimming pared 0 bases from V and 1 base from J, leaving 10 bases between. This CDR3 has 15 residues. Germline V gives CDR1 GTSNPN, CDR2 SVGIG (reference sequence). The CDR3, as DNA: TGTGCCTGGAGTGTCTCCGGGGGATCTGGAAACACCATATATCTT. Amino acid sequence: CAWSVSGGSGNTIYL.

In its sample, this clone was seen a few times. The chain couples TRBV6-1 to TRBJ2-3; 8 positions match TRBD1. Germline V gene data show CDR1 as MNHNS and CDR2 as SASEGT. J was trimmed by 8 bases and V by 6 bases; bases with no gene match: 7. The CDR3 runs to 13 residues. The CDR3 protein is CASSPGQGGTQYF. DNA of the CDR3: TGTGCCAGCAGCCCAGGACAGGGCGGTACGCAGTATTTT.

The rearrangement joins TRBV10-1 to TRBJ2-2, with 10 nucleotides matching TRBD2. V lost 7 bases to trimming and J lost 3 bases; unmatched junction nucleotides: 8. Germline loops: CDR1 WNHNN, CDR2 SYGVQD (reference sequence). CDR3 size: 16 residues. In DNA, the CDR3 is TGCGCCAGCATAAGCCTAGCGGGAGTTTACACCGGGGAGCTGTTTTTT. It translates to CASISLAGVYTGELFF.

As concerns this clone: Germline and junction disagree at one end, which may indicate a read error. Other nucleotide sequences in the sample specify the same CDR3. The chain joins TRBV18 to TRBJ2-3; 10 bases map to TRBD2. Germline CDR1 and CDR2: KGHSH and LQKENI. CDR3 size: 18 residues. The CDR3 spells CASSPRTSGPRRTDTQYF. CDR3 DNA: TGTGCCAGCTCACCCCGGACTAGCGGTCCCAGGAGGACAGATACGCAATATTTT.

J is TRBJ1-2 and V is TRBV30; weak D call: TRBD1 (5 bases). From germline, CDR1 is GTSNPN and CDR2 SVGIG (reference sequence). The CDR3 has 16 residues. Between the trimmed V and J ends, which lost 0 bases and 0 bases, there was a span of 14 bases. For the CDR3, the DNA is TGTGCCTGGAGTGTCTCCGGGGGGGGGTCTAACTATGGCTACACCTTC. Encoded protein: CAWSVSGGGSNYGYTF.

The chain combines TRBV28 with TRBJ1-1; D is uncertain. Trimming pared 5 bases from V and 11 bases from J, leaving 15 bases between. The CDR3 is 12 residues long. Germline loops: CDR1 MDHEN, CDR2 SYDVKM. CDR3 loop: CASSPRTGVAFF. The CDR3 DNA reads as TGTGCCAGCAGTCCCAGGACCGGGGTGGCTTTCTTT. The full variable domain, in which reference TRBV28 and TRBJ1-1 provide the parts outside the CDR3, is DVKVTQSSRYLVKRTGEKVFLECVQDMDHENMFWYRQDPGLGLRLIYFSYDVKMKEKGDIPEGYSVSREKKERFSLILESASTNQTSMYLCASSPRTGVAFFGQGTRLTVV.

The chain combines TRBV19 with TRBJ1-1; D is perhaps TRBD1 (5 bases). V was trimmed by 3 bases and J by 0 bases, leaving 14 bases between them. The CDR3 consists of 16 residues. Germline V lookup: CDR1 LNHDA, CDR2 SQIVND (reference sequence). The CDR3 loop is CASSIGAGTLNTEAFF. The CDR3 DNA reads TGTGCCAGTAGTATCGGGGCCGGGACTCTGAACACTGAAGCTTTCTTT.

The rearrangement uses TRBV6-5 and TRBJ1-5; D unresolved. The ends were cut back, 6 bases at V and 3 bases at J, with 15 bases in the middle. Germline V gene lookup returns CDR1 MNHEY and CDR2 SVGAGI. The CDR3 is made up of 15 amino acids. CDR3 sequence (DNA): TGTGCCAGCAGCCAAACTTATAACCACAATCAGCCCCAGCATTTT. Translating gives CASSQTYNHNQPQHF.

The CDR3 nucleotides read TGTGCCAGCAGCTCCTCGGCTTGGCAGGGCTATGGCTACACCTTC. Translation: CASSSSAWQGYGYTF. V gene TRBV7-9 combines with J gene TRBJ1-2; D may be TRBD1 (5 bases). Germline V lookup: CDR1 SEHNR, CDR2 FQNEAQ (reference sequence). The CDR3 covers 15 residues. V was shortened by 4 bases and J by 4 bases, with 16 bases between the two germline ends.

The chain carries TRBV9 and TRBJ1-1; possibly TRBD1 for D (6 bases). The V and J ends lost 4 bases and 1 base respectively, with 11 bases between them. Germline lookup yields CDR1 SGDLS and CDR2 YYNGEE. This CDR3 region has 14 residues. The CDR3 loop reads CASSPLTGNTEAFF. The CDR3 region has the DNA TGTGCCAGCAGCCCGCTGACAGGGAACACTGAAGCTTTCTTT.